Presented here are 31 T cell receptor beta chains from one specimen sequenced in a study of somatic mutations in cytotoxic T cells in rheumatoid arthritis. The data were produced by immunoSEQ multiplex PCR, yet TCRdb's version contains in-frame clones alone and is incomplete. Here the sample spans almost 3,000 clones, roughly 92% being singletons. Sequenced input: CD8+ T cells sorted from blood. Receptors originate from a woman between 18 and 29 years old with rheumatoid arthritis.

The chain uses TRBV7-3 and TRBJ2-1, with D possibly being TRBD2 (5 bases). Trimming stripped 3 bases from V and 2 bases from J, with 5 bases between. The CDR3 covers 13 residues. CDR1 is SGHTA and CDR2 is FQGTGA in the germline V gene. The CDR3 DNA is TGTGCCAGCAGCTTCGGGGCCTACAATGAGCAGTTCTTC. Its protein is CASSFGAYNEQFF.

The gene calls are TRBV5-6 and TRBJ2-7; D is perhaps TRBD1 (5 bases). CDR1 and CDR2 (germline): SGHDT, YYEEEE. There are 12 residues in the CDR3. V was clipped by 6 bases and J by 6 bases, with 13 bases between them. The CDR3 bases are TGTGCCAGCACGGTATCAGGGCTCGAGCAGTACTTC. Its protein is CASTVSGLEQYF. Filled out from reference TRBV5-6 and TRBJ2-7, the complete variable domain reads DAGVTQSPTHLIKTRGQQVTLRCSPKSGHDTVSWYQQALGQGPQFIFQYYEEEERQRGNFPDRFSGHQFPNYSSELNVNALLLGDSALYLCASTVSGLEQYFGPGTRLTVT.

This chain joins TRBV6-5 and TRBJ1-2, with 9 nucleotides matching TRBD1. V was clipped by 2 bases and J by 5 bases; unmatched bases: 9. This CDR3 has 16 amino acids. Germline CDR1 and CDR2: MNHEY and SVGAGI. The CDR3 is CASSYAGQGMGYGYTF. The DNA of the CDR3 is TGTGCCAGCAGTTACGCGGGACAGGGCATGGGATATGGCTACACCTTC.

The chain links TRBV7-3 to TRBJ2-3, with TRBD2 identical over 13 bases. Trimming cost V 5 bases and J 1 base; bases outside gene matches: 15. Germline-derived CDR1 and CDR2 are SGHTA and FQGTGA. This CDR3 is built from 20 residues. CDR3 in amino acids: CASSREGLGLAGFGTDTQYF. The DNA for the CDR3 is TGTGCCAGCAGCCGTGAGGGACTGGGACTAGCGGGGTTTGGCACAGATACGCAGTATTTT.

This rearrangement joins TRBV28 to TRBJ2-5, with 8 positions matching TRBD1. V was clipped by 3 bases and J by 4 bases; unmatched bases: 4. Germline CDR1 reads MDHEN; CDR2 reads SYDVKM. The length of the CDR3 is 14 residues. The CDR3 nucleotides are TGTGCCAGCAGTTTGGGCAGGGGGCGAGAGACCCAGTACTTC. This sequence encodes CASSLGRGRETQYF.

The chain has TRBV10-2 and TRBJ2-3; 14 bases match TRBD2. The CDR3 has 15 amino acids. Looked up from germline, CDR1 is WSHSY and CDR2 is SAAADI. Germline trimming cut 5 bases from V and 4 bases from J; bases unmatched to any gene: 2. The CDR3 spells CASSPTSGRADTQYF. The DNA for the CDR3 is TGCGCCAGCAGTCCGACTAGCGGGAGGGCAGATACGCAGTATTTT.

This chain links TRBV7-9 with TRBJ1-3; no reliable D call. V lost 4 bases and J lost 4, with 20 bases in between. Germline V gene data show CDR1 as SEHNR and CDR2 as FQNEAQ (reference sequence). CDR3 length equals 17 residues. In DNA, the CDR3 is TGTGCCAGCAGCTCGATAGCGACACCGGGAGGAGGAAACACCATATATTTT. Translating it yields CASSSIATPGGGNTIYF.

CDR3 sequence reads: CASSWGQGSYEQYF. CDR3 DNA: TGTGCCAGCAGTTGGGGACAGGGGTCCTACGAGCAGTACTTC. J is TRBJ2-5 and V is TRBV6-5; the match to TRBD1 covers 10 bases. The DNA end lines up better with TRBJ2-7; the J call may be wrong. The CDR3 covers 14 residues. Per germline, CDR1 MNHEY and CDR2 SVGAGI.

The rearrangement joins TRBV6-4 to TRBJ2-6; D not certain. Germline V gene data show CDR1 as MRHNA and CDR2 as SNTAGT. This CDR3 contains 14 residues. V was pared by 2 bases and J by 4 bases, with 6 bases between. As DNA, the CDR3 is TGTGCCAGCAGTGACCTACCGGGGGCCAACGTCCTGACTTTC. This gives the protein CASSDLPGANVLTF.

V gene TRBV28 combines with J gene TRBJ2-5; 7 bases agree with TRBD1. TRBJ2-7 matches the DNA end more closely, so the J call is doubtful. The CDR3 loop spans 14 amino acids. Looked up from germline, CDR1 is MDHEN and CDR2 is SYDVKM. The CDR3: CASTWTGSSYEQYF. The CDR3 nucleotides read TGTGCCAGCACCTGGACAGGAAGCTCCTACGAGCAGTACTTC.

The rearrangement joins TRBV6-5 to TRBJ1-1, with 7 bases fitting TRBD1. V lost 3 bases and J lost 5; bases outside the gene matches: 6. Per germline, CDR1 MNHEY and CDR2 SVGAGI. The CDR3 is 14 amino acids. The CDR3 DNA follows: TGTGCCAGCAGTTATTCGACAGGGCAGACTGAAGCTTTCTTT. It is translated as CASSYSTGQTEAFF.

CDR3 DNA sequence: TGTGCCAGCAGCCAAGGGGCACAGGGCTATGGCTACACCTTC. Translation gives CASSQGAQGYGYTF. The chain recombines TRBV4-2 with TRBJ1-2, with D possibly TRBD1 on 6 matching bases. Trimming cost V 1 base and J 4 bases, with 10 bases left between them. This CDR3 region has 14 residues. Germline V gene sequence: CDR1 LGHNA, CDR2 YNFKEQ.

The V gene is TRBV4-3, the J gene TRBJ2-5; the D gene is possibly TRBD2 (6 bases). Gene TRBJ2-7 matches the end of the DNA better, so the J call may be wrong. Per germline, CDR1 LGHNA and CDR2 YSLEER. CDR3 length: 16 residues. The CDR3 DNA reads TGCGCCAGCAGCCAGGGTCCGGGACTTGCGCATTACGAGCAGTACTTC. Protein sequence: CASSQGPGLAHYEQYF.

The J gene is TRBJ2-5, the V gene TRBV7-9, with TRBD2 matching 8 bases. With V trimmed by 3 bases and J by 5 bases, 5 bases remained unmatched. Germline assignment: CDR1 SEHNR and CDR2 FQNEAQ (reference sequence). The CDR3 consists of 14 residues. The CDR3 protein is CASSFSSGSETQYF. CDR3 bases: TGTGCCAGCAGCTTCTCTAGCGGGTCGGAGACCCAGTACTTC. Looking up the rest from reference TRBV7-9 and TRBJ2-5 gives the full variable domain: DTGVSQNPRHKITKRGQNVTFRCDPISEHNRLYWYRQTLGQGPEFLTYFQNEAQLEKSRLLSDRFSAERPKGSFSTLEIQRTEQGDSAMYLCASSFSSGSETQYFGPGTRLLVL.

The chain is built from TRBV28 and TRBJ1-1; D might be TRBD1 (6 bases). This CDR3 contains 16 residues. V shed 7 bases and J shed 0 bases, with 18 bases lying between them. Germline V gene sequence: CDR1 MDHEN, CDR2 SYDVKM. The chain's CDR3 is CASNYRSDSMNTEAFF. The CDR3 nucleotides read TGTGCCAGCAACTACAGGTCGGACAGCATGAACACTGAAGCTTTCTTT.

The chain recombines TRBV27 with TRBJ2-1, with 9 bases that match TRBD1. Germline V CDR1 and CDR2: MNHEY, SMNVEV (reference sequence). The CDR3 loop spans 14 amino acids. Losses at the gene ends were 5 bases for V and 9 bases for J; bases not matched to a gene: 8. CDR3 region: CASSGGTGSSEQFF. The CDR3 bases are TGTGCCAGCAGTGGAGGGACAGGGTCCTCTGAGCAGTTCTTC.

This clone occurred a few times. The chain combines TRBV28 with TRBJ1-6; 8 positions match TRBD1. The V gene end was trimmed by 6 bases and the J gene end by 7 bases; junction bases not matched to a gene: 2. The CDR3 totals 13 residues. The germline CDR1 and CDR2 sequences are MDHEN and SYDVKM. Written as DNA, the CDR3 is TGTGCCAGCAGAACAGGGGGGAATTCACCCCTCCACTTT. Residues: CASRTGGNSPLHF.

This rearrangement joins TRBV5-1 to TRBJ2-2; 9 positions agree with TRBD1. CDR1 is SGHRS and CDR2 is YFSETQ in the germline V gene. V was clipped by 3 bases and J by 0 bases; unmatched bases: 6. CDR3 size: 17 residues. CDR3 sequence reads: CASSWGTGPSNTGELFF. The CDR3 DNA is TGCGCCAGCAGCTGGGGGACAGGGCCCTCGAACACCGGGGAGCTGTTTTTT.

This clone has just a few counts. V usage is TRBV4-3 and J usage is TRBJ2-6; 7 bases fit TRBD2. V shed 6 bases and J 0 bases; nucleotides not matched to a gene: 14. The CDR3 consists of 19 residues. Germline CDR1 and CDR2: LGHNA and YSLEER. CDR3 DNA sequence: TGCGCCAGCAGTCTATCGGTCCTAGCGGAGTCCTCTGGGGCCAACGTCCTGACTTTC. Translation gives CASSLSVLAESSGANVLTF.

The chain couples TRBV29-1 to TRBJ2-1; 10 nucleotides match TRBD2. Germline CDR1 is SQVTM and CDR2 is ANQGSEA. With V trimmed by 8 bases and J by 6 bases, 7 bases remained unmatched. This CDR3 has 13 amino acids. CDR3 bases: TGCAGCTCTCCCCGGACTAGCGGCAATGAGCAGTTCTTC. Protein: CSSPRTSGNEQFF.

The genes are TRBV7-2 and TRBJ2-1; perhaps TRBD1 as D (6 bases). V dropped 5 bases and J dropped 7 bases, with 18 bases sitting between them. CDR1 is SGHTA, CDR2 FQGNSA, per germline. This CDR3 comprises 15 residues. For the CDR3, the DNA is TGTGCCAGCAGCCCGGACTGGACAGAGCCTAATGAGCAGTTCTTC. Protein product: CASSPDWTEPNEQFF.

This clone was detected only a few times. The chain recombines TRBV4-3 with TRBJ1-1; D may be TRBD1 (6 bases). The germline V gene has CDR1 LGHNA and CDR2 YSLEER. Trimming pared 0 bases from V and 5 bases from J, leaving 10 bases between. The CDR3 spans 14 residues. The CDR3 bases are TGCGCCAGCAGCCAAGATAGCAGGGGTACTGAAGCTTTCTTT. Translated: CASSQDSRGTEAFF.

CDR3 in DNA: TGTGCCAGCAGCCCCGACAGCGGGGACTACACAGATACGCAGTATTTT. Its translation: CASSPDSGDYTDTQYF. The chain has TRBV7-2 and TRBJ2-3; TRBD2 agrees at 7 bases. The V and J ends lost 5 bases and 2 bases, in that order; junction bases with no gene match: 10. Per the germline V gene, CDR1 is SGHTA and CDR2 is FQGNSA. The CDR3 has 16 residues. The full variable domain, with the rest looked up from reference TRBV7-2 and TRBJ2-3, is GAGVSQSPSNKVTEKGKDVELRCDPISGHTALYWYRQSLGQGLEFLIYFQGNSAPDKSGLPSDRFSAERTGGSVSTLTIQRTQQEDSAVYLCASSPDSGDYTDTQYFGPGTRLTVL.

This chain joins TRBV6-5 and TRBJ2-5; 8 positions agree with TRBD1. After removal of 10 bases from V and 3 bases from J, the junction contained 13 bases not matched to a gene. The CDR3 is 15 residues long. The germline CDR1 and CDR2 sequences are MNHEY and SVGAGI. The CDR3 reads CATHVHAGGEETQYF. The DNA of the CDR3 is TGTGCCACCCACGTACACGCAGGGGGCGAAGAGACCCAGTACTTC.

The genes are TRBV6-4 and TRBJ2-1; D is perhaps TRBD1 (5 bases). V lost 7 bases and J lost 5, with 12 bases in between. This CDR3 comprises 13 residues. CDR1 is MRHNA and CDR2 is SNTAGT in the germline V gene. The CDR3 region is CASTQGYHNEQFF. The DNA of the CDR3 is TGTGCCAGCACCCAGGGTTACCACAATGAGCAGTTCTTC.

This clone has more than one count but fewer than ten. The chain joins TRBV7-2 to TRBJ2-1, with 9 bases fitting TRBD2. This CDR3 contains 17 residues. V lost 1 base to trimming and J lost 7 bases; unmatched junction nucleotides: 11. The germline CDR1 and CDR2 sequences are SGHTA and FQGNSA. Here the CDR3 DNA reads TGTGCCAGCAGCTTAGAAGGGCCGGGACTAGCACAGAATGAGCAGTTCTTC. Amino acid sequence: CASSLEGPGLAQNEQFF.

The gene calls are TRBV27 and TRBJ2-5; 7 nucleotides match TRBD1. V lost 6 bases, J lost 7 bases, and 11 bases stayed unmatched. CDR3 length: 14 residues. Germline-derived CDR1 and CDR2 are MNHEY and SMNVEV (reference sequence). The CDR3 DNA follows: TGTGCCAGCAGCCCCGGGACAGAATCAGGGACCCAGTACTTC. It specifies CASSPGTESGTQYF.

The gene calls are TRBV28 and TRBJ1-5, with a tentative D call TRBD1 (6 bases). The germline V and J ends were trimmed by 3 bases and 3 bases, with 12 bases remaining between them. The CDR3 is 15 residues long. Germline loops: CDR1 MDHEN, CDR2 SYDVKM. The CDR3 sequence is CASSFAGQFNQPQHF. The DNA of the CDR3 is TGTGCCAGCAGTTTTGCCGGACAGTTCAATCAGCCCCAGCATTTT.

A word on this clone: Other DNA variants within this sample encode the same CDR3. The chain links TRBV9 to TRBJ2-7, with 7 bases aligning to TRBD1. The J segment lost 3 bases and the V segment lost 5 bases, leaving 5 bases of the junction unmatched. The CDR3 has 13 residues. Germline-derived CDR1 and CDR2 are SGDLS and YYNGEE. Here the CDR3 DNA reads TGTGCCAGCAGTGATGGGACAGACTACGAGCAGTACTTC. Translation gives CASSDGTDYEQYF.

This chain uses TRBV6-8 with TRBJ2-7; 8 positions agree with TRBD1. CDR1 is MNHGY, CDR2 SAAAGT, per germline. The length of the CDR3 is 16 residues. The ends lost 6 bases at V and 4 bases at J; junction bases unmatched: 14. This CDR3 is CASSAQGAKKGYEQYF. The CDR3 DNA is TGTGCCAGCAGCGCCCAGGGGGCTAAGAAAGGGTACGAGCAGTACTTC.

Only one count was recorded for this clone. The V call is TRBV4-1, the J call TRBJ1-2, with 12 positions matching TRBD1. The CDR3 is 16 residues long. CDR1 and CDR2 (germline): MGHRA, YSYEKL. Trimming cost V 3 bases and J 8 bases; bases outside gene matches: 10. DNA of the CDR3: TGCGCCAGCAGCCATGACCGGGACAGGGGGCAGGAAGGCTACACCTTC. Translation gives CASSHDRDRGQEGYTF.